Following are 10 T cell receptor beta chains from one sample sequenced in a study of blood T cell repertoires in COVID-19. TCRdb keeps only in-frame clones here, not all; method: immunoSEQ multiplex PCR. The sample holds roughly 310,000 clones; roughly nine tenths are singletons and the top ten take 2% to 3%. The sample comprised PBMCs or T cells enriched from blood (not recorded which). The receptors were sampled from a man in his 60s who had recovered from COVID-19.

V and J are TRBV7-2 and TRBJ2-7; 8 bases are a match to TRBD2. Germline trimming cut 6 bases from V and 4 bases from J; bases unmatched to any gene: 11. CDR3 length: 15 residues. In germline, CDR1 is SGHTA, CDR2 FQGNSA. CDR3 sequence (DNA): TGTGCCAGCAGTTTAATAGCGGGACGGGAGTACGAGCAGTACTTC. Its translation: CASSLIAGREYEQYF. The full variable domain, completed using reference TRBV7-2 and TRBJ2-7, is GAGVSQSPSNKVTEKGKDVELRCDPISGHTALYWYRQSLGQGLEFLIYFQGNSAPDKSGLPSDRFSAERTGGSVSTLTIQRTQQEDSAVYLCASSLIAGREYEQYFGPGTRLTVT.

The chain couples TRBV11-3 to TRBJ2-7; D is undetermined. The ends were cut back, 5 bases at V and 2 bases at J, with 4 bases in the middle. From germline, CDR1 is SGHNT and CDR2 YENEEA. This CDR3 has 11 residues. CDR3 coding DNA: TGTGCCAGCAGCATAACCTACGAGCAGTACTTC. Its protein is CASSITYEQYF.

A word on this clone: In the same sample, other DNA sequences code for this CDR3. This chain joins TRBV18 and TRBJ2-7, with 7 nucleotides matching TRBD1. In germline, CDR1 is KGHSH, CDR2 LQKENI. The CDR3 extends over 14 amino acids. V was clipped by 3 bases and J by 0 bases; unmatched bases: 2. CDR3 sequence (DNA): TGTGCCAGCTCACCGCGACAGGGCTCCTACGAGCAGTACTTC. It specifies CASSPRQGSYEQYF.

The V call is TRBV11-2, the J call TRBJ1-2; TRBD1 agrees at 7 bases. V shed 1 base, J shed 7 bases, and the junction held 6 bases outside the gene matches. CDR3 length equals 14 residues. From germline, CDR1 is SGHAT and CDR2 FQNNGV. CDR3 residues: CASSLAGQNSGYTF. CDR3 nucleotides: TGTGCCAGCAGCTTAGCGGGACAGAATTCTGGCTACACCTTC.

The CDR3 nucleotides read TGTGCCTGGAGCCGACAGGCGAGAAACTATGGCTACACCTTC. Its protein is CAWSRQARNYGYTF. This sequence joins TRBV30 and TRBJ1-2, with D perhaps TRBD1 (6 bases). Germline V gene lookup returns CDR1 GTSNPN and CDR2 SVGIG (reference sequence). The CDR3 is 14 residues long. The V end was cut by 3 bases, the J end by 2 bases, with 13 bases between.

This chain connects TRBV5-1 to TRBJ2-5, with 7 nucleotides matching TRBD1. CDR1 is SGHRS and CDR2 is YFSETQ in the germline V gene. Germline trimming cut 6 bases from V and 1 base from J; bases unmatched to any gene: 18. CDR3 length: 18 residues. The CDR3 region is CASTEVRSGGTSQETQYF. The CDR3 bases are TGCGCCAGCACCGAGGTCCGTTCAGGGGGAACAAGCCAAGAGACCCAGTACTTC.

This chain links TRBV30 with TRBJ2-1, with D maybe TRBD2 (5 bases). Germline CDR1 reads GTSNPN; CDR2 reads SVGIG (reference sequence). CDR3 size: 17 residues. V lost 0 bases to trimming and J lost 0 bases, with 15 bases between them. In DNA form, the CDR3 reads TGTGCCTGGAGTGTACGGGGTTTCGCGGTCTCCTACAATGAGCAGTTCTTC. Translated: CAWSVRGFAVSYNEQFF.

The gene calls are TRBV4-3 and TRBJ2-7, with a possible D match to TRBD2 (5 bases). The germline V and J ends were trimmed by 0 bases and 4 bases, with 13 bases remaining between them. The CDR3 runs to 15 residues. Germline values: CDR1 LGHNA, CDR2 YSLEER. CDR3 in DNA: TGCGCCAGCAGCCAAGATCCGGCTTCGGGGTACGAGCAGTACTTC. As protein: CASSQDPASGYEQYF.

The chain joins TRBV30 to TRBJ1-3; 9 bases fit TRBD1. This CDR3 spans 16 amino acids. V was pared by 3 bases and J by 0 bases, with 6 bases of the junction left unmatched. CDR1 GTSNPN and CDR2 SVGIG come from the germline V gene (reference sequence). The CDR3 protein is CAWSHRGPNSGNTIYF. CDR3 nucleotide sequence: TGTGCCTGGAGCCACAGGGGGCCTAACTCTGGAAACACCATATATTTT.

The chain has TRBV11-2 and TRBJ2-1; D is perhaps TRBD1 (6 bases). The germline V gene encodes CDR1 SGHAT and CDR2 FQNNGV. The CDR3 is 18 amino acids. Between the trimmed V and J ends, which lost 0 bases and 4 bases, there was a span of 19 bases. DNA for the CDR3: TGTGCCAGCAGCTTAGATAAGGTACAGGGCGCCAAGTACAATGAGCAGTTCTTC. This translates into CASSLDKVQGAKYNEQFF. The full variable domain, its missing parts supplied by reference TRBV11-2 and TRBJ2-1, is EAGVAQSPRYKIIEKRQSVAFWCNPISGHATLYWYQQILGQGPKLLIQFQNNGVVDDSQLPKDRFSAERLKGVDSTLKIQPAKLEDSAVYLCASSLDKVQGAKYNEQFFGPGTRLTVL.